The clone carrying this T cell receptor (beta chain) was seen a handful of times. Deletions cut 0 bases from V and 1 base from J, with 11 bases between. Germline CDR1 SGDLS, CDR2 YYNGEE. The CDR3 is 15 residues long. This entry comes from a study of T cell changes during pregnancy in multiple sclerosis. Profiled with immunoSEQ multiplex PCR; TCRdb holds only in-frame clones, not every one. This repertoire shows around 65,000 clones, about 92% found once; its top ten account for about 3.1%. The chain joins TRBV9 to TRBJ2-7, with D possibly TRBD1 on 5 matching bases. The sample consisted of peripheral blood, taken in the first trimester of pregnancy. This TCR came from a female donor in good health, enrolled as a control in a pregnancy study. The CDR3 DNA is TGTGCCAGCAGCGTAGGCCAGGGAACTTCCTACGAGCAGTACTTC. Translating it yields CASSVGQGTSYEQYF.